This paragraph covers one TCR beta chain sequence. The data were obtained in a study of blood T cell repertoires in COVID-19. Study context: COVID-19 samples from acute and convalescent phases originated in the United States, Italy and Spain. Sources were T cells, B-cell-depleted T cells, or PBMCs; the material itself was cDNA or gDNA.

Per the study methods: Estimation of nucleated cell counts relied on the amplification of reference gene primers. Sequencing was performed with immunoSEQ multiplex PCR; in TCRdb, only in-frame clones are kept and a portion is missing. V and J calls and clone size follow that table, whereas D and trimming were derived from the DNA. Of 99,000 or so clones listed, approximately 88% were seen once; the top ten hold roughly 5.3%. V was trimmed by 6 bases and J by 6 bases, leaving 13 bases between them. This CDR3 has 13 residues. Germline CDR1 reads SEHNR; CDR2 reads FQNEAQ (reference sequence). The sequenced sample was peripheral blood. This TCR derives from a human donor in a cohort sampled during active COVID-19. The J gene is TRBJ2-3, the V gene TRBV7-9; perhaps TRBD2 as D (6 bases). The CDR3 spells CASSPTSKDTQYF. The CDR3 DNA follows: TGTGCCAGCAGTCCGACTAGTAAGGATACGCAGTATTTT.